The 25 T cell receptor beta chains given below trace back to one sample, sequenced in a study of shared clonotypes between healthy human individuals. Profiling relied on immunoSEQ multiplex PCR, and the TCRdb table lists in-frame clones only, not all of them. The table lists fewer than 600,000 clones, around three quarters of them singletons, with about 12% in the top ten. Sequencing was carried out using PBMCs. These receptors all come from a woman aged 40 to 50 in good health. Some clones in this sample may be carry-over from other donors' samples.

The genes are TRBV28 and TRBJ1-1; D unclear. The CDR3 length is 13 residues. Germline CDR1 is MDHEN and CDR2 is SYDVKM. The V and J ends lost 7 bases and 3 bases respectively, with 12 bases between them. The CDR3 loop is CASKQAGDTEAFF. DNA of the CDR3: TGTGCCAGCAAGCAGGCTGGGGACACTGAAGCTTTCTTT.

J is TRBJ2-3 and V is TRBV4-3, with 11 nucleotides matching TRBD2. The CDR3 sequence is 15 residues long. The germline V gene has CDR1 LGHNA and CDR2 YSLEER. The V gene end was trimmed by 0 bases and the J gene end by 4 bases; junction bases not matched to a gene: 0. CDR3 loop: CASSQELAGADTQYF. CDR3 DNA: TGCGCCAGCAGCCAAGAACTAGCGGGAGCAGATACGCAGTATTTT.

This chain links TRBV6-1 with TRBJ2-2; 8 nucleotides line up with TRBD2. Unmatched junction bases numbered 6, after V lost 6 bases and J lost 3 bases. CDR1 and CDR2 from the germline V gene are MNHNS and SASEGT. This CDR3 is 15 amino acids long. CDR3 sequence (DNA): TGTGCCAGCAGACTTCTAGCGGGTGACACCGGGGAGCTGTTTTTT. This translates into CASRLLAGDTGELFF.

The rearrangement joins TRBV6-1 to TRBJ1-4; possible D gene TRBD1, 6 bases. V dropped 5 bases and J dropped 5 bases, with 12 bases sitting between them. The CDR3 sequence is 14 residues long. CDR1 is MNHNS, CDR2 SASEGT, per germline. For the CDR3, the DNA is TGTGCCAGCAGTCGGACAGCGAGCAATGAAAAACTGTTTTTT. This gives the protein CASSRTASNEKLFF.

Turning to this clone: Other DNA sequences from this sample encode an identical CDR3 as well. The chain carries TRBV7-9 and TRBJ2-7; 10 positions agree with TRBD1. The V gene end was trimmed by 0 bases and the J gene end by 2 bases; junction bases not matched to a gene: 1. The V gene's germline CDR1 is SEHNR and CDR2 FQNEAQ (reference sequence). The CDR3 sequence is 15 residues long. The CDR3 reads CASSLATGGPYEQYF. In DNA, the CDR3 is TGTGCCAGCAGCTTAGCGACAGGGGGCCCCTACGAGCAGTACTTC.

The count of this clone is one. A clone one base away is much larger, so this may be a read error. The chain combines TRBV7-2 with TRBJ1-1; D is undetermined. The CDR3 is 13 amino acids. Germline assignment: CDR1 SGHTA and CDR2 FQGNSA. Trimming removed 2 bases from V and 2 bases from J, with 6 bases in between. CDR3 amino acids: CASSLNSNTEAFF. In DNA form, the CDR3 reads TGTGCCAGCAGCTTAAACAGTAACACTGAAGCTTTCTTT.

This clone was detected only a few times. The V call is TRBV27, the J call TRBJ2-3; D call uncertain. The CDR3 length is 16 residues. Trimming stripped 5 bases from V and 3 bases from J, with 18 bases between. Germline values: CDR1 MNHEY, CDR2 SMNVEV (reference sequence). In DNA form, the CDR3 reads TGTGCCAGCAGTACTACGGGCAGGTCAGCGACAGATACGCAGTATTTT. It yields the protein CASSTTGRSATDTQYF.

The CDR3, as DNA: TGCGCCAGCAGCCTACAGGGGCCCGGGGAGCTGTTTTTT. Translated: CASSLQGPGELFF. This chain connects TRBV4-3 to TRBJ2-2, with 7 bases identical to TRBD1. This CDR3 contains 13 residues. Unmatched junction bases numbered 2, after V lost 4 bases and J lost 6 bases. Germline V lookup: CDR1 LGHNA, CDR2 YSLEER.

The CDR3 sequence is CASSLPLASTDTQYF. The CDR3 DNA follows: TGCGCCAGCAGCCTCCCCCTAGCGAGCACAGATACGCAGTATTTT. The gene calls are TRBV5-1 and TRBJ2-3; the D gene is possibly TRBD2 (6 bases). The germline V and J ends were trimmed by 4 bases and 0 bases, with 12 bases remaining between them. Per germline, CDR1 SGHRS and CDR2 YFSETQ. CDR3 length: 15 amino acids.

The chain links TRBV2 to TRBJ2-2; no clear D. Looked up from germline, CDR1 is SNHLY and CDR2 is FYNNEI. CDR3 length: 15 residues. Trimming took off 4 bases at V and 2 bases at J, with 11 bases between the two ends. This CDR3 reads CASSGLGPNTGELFF. The CDR3 DNA reads as TGTGCCAGCAGTGGTTTGGGTCCAAACACCGGGGAGCTGTTTTTT.

The chain combines TRBV28 with TRBJ1-4; tentatively, D is TRBD1 (5 bases). In germline, CDR1 is MDHEN, CDR2 SYDVKM. This CDR3 is built from 15 residues. Trimming cost V 2 bases and J 9 bases, with 16 bases left between them. The CDR3 bases are TGTGCCAGCAGTTTACTGGGACCTTTGGTGAAAAAACTGTTTTTT. It specifies CASSLLGPLVKKLFF.

This chain uses TRBV19 with TRBJ2-4; maybe TRBD1 (5 bases). V dropped 0 bases and J dropped 11 bases, with 14 bases sitting between them. The germline V gene encodes CDR1 LNHDA and CDR2 SQIVND (reference sequence). CDR3 size: 14 residues. The DNA of the CDR3 is TGTGCCAGTAGTATAGATCAGGGTAACGGGTTTCAGTACTTC. Translation gives CASSIDQGNGFQYF.

DNA of the CDR3: TGTGCCATTCAGGAGGGACTAGCGATGGAGACCCAGTACTTC. This encodes CAIQEGLAMETQYF. The chain recombines TRBV10-3 with TRBJ2-5; TRBD2 matches 10 bases. Germline-derived CDR1 and CDR2 are ENHRY and SYGVKD. J gave up 5 bases and V 9 bases, and 9 bases lay outside the gene matches. This CDR3 spans 14 amino acids.

This clone has at least ten counts. Other nucleotide sequences in the sample specify the same CDR3. This rearrangement joins TRBV30 to TRBJ2-5, with D perhaps TRBD2 (5 bases). The CDR3 has 14 amino acids. The V gene's germline CDR1 is GTSNPN and CDR2 SVGIG (reference sequence). V dropped 1 base and J dropped 2 bases, with 11 bases sitting between them. This CDR3 is CAWSEGGSQETQYF. CDR3 DNA: TGTGCCTGGAGTGAAGGAGGCAGTCAAGAGACCCAGTACTTC.

Turning to this clone: The junction differs from germline at one of its ends, possibly a read error. The rearrangement uses TRBV7-7 and TRBJ2-2, with a possible D match to TRBD1 (6 bases). The germline V gene has CDR1 SSHAT and CDR2 FNYEAQ (reference sequence). The CDR3 has 16 amino acids. The CDR3: CASSLAVTGFTGELFF. As DNA, the CDR3 is TGTGCTAGCAGCTTAGCCGTTACAGGGTTTACCGGGGAGCTGTTTTTT.

The V and J genes are TRBV30 and TRBJ1-1, with 10 nucleotides matching TRBD1. This CDR3 comprises 13 residues. Germline V lookup: CDR1 GTSNPN, CDR2 SVGIG (reference sequence). V lost 8 bases, J lost 1 base, and 4 bases stayed unmatched. The CDR3 coding sequence is TGTGCCCGTGACAGGGGGCCGAACACTGAAGCTTTCTTT. Its protein is CARDRGPNTEAFF.

This clone showed up just once. The rearrangement links TRBV5-8 to TRBJ2-2; 9 nucleotides match TRBD2. The V gene end was trimmed by 9 bases and the J gene end by 5 bases; junction bases not matched to a gene: 8. The CDR3 is 14 amino acids. Per germline, CDR1 SGHTS and CDR2 YDEGEE. The DNA of the CDR3 is TGTGCCACTGTAGCGGGAGTGGGTACCGGGGAGCTGTTTTTT. Its translation is CATVAGVGTGELFF.

The rearrangement uses TRBV19 and TRBJ2-7; 7 nucleotides agree with TRBD2. The germline gives CDR1 LNHDA, CDR2 SQIVND (reference sequence). V lost 1 base and J lost 2; bases outside the gene matches: 5. The CDR3 has 15 amino acids. The CDR3 loop reads CASSIVAGVPYEQYF. The CDR3 coding sequence is TGTGCCAGTAGTATAGTTGCGGGAGTCCCCTACGAGCAGTACTTC.

This chain uses TRBV5-6 with TRBJ1-3, with unresolved D. The CDR3 sequence is 13 residues long. Trimming stripped 0 bases from V and 4 bases from J, with 5 bases between. Germline CDR1 SGHDT, CDR2 YYEEEE. CDR3 nucleotides: TGTGCCAGCAGCTTGGGAGGAGGAAACACCATATATTTT. It codes for CASSLGGGNTIYF.

The chain uses TRBV18 and TRBJ2-3, with 13 nucleotides matching TRBD2. CDR1 is KGHSH, CDR2 LQKENI, per germline. V was clipped by 4 bases and J by 4 bases; unmatched bases: 8. This CDR3 is built from 17 residues. The CDR3 DNA reads TGTGCCAGCTCACTCTGGACTAGCGGGAGTGGAGCAGATACGCAGTATTTT. Residues: CASSLWTSGSGADTQYF.

The genes are TRBV7-2 and TRBJ2-7; 10 nucleotides line up with TRBD2. The CDR3 runs 13 residues. Per the germline V gene, CDR1 is SGHTA and CDR2 is FQGNSA. Trimming cost V 1 base and J 12 bases; bases outside gene matches: 6. CDR3 sequence reads: CASSLELAGPRYF. DNA of the CDR3: TGTGCCAGCAGCTTAGAACTAGCGGGGCCGCGGTACTTC.

This clone was observed a few times. CDR3 protein: CASSAEVDRAGPQHF. The CDR3, as DNA: TGTGCCAGCTCAGCTGAGGTCGACAGGGCGGGTCCCCAGCATTTT. The chain has TRBV18 and TRBJ1-5; 7 bases are shared with TRBD1. The V gene end was trimmed by 5 bases and the J gene end by 10 bases; junction bases not matched to a gene: 14. Germline V CDR1 and CDR2: KGHSH, LQKENI. The CDR3 consists of 15 residues. Together with reference TRBV18 and TRBJ1-5, the CDR3 gives the full variable domain: NAGVMQNPRHLVRRRGQEARLRCSPMKGHSHVYWYRQLPEEGLKFMVYLQKENIIDESGMPKERFSAEFPKEGPSILRIQQVVRGDSAAYFCASSAEVDRAGPQHFGDGTRLSIL.

As to this clone: At one boundary the junction diverges from the germline segment, which might be a read error. The chain recombines TRBV5-8 with TRBJ1-3, with D unclear. The CDR3 has 17 amino acids. Germline-derived CDR1 and CDR2 are SGHTS and YDEGEE. For the CDR3, the DNA is TGTGCCAGCAGCGTAAATACCGGGCGAAGCTCTGGAAACGCCATATATTTT. Translation: CASSVNTGRSSGNAIYF.

This clone appeared a few times. This rearrangement joins TRBV2 to TRBJ1-1; weak D call: TRBD1 (5 bases). The CDR3 sequence is 13 residues long. Germline assignment: CDR1 SNHLY and CDR2 FYNNEI. The V gene lost 11 bases and the J gene lost 1 base, with 14 bases spanning the gap. For the CDR3, the DNA is TGTGCCTGTTCCTGGGGCGGGAACACTGAAGCTTTCTTT. Residues: CACSWGGNTEAFF.

The genes are TRBV18 and TRBJ2-2, with D maybe TRBD1 (6 bases). Germline CDR1 reads KGHSH; CDR2 reads LQKENI. The V gene lost 6 bases and the J gene lost 0 bases, with 8 bases spanning the gap. The CDR3 covers 14 residues. The CDR3 spells CASSDSTNTGELFF. The CDR3 coding sequence is TGTGCCAGCTCGGACAGTACGAACACCGGGGAGCTGTTTTTT.